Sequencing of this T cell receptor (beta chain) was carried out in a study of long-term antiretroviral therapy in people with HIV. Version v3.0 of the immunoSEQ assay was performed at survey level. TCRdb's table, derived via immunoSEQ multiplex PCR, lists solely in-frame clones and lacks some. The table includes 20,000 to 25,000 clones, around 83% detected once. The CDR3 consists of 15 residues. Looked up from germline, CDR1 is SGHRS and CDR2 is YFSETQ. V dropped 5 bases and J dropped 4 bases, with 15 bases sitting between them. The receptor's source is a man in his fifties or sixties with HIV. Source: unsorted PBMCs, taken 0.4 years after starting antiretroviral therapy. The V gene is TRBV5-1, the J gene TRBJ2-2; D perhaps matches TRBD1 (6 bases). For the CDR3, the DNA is TGCGCCAGCAGGTTACAGGGTTCCGGCACCGGGGAGCTGTTTTTT. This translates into CASRLQGSGTGELFF.